This is a list of T cell receptor beta chains from one sample in a study of low-dose radiotherapy and immunotherapy resistance in tumors. TCRdb analysed the reads with MiXCR anew, one entry per CDR3 protein. The table has almost 40,000 distinct CDR3 sequences, 25% to 40% seen once; the top ten hold 3.7%. The sample was PBMCs, taken before treatment. Receptors originate from a male donor with gallbladder cancer. The conserved cysteine and the conserved F or W are not part of the CDR3 here.

j_call: TRBJ2-2; cdr3_length: 12; v_call: TRBV4-1; cdr3_aa: ASSQEGPTGELF
j_call: TRBJ2-3; cdr3_length: 14; v_call: TRBV4-2; cdr3_aa: ASSQEVLASTDTQY
j_call: TRBJ2-7; cdr3_length: 14; v_call: TRBV20-1; cdr3_aa: SARVAGGPGTYEQY
j_call: TRBJ2-5; cdr3_length: 14; v_call: TRBV5-5; cdr3_aa: ASSLAVGERRGTQY
j_call: TRBJ2-6; cdr3_length: 17; v_call: TRBV4-2; cdr3_aa: ASSQDLTGAFSGANVLT
j_call: TRBJ2-1; cdr3_length: 14; v_call: TRBV18; cdr3_aa: ASSPKLAGGDDEQF
j_call: TRBJ2-2; cdr3_length: 14; v_call: TRBV4-1; cdr3_aa: ASSQEGAGMSGELF
j_call: TRBJ2-7; cdr3_length: 12; v_call: TRBV4-2; cdr3_aa: ASSQGTQLYEQY
j_call: TRBJ2-3; cdr3_length: 11; v_call: TRBV10-1; cdr3_aa: ASSSDITDTQY
j_call: TRBJ2-2; cdr3_length: 12; v_call: TRBV6-2/TRBV6-3; cdr3_aa: ASTASGSTGELF
j_call: TRBJ2-1; cdr3_length: 13; v_call: TRBV7-2; cdr3_aa: ASSVVPGTSNEQF
j_call: TRBJ2-2; cdr3_length: 13; v_call: TRBV19; cdr3_aa: ASSIGTGVPGELF